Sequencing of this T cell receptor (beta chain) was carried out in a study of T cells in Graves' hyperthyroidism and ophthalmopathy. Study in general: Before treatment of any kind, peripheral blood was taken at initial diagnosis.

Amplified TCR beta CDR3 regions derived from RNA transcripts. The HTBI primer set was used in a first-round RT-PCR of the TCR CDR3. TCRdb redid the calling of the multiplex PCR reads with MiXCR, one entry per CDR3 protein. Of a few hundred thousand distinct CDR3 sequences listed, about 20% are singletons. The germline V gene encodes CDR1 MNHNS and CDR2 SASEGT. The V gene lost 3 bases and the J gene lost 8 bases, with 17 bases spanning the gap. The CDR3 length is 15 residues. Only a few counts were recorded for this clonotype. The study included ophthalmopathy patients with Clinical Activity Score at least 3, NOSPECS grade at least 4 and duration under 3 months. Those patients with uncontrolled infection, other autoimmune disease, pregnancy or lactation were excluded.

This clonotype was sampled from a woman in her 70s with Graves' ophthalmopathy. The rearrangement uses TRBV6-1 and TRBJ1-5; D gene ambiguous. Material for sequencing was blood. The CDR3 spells CASSDGGYSWEPQHF. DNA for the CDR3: TGTGCCAGCAGTGATGGTGGGTATAGTTGGGAGCCCCAGCATTTT.